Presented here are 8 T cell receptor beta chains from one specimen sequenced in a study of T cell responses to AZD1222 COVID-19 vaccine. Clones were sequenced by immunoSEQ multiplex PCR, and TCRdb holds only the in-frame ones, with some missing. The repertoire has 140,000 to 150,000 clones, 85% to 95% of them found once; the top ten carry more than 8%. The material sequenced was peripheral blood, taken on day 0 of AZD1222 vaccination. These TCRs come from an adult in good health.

The CDR3 loop is CSVAGTPTDNQPQHF. CDR3 sequence (DNA): TGCAGCGTCGCTGGGACGCCGACGGACAATCAGCCCCAGCATTTT. The chain carries TRBV29-1 and TRBJ1-5; TRBD1 might be the D (5 bases). Germline V lookup: CDR1 SQVTM, CDR2 ANQGSEA. Trimming removed 6 bases at V and 3 bases at J, with 18 bases between. The CDR3 length is 15 residues.

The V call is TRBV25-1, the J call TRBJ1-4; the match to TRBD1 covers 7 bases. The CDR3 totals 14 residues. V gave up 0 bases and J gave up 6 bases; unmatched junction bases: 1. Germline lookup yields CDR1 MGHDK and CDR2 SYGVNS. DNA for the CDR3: TGTGCCAGCAGTGAATACAGGGGGGATGAAAAACTGTTTTTT. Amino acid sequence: CASSEYRGDEKLFF.

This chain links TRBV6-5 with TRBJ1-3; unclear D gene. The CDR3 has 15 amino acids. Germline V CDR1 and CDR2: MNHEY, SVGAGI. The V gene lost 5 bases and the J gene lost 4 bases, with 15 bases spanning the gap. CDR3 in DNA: TGTGCCAGCAGTCGGGTCGACAACCCGGGAAACACCATATATTTT. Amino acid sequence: CASSRVDNPGNTIYF.

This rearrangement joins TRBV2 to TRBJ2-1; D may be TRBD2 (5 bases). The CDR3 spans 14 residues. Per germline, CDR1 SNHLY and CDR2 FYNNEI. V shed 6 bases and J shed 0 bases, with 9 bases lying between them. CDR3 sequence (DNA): TGTGCCAGCAGGCTCGCGGGCTCCTACAATGAGCAGTTCTTC. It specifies CASRLAGSYNEQFF.

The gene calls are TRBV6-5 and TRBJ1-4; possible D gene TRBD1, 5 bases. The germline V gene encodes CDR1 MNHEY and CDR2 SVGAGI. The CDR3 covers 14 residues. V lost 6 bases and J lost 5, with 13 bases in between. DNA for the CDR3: TGTGCCAGCAGCCCCGGGACCTTCAATGAAAAACTGTTTTTT. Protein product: CASSPGTFNEKLFF.

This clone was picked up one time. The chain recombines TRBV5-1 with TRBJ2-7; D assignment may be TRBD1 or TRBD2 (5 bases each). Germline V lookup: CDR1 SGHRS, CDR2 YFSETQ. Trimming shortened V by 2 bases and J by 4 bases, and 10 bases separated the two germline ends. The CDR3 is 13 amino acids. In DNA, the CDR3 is TGCGCCAGCAGCTTTGGGACGGATTACGAGCAGTACTTC. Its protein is CASSFGTDYEQYF.

The CDR3 region has the DNA TGTGCCAGTAGTCCCAGGGGGCGGCACTATGGCTACACCTTC. It is translated as CASSPRGRHYGYTF. This chain uses TRBV19 with TRBJ1-2; TRBD1 matches 8 bases. Germline CDR1 is LNHDA and CDR2 is SQIVND (reference sequence). CDR3 length equals 14 residues. Trimming at V came to 5 bases and at J to 3 bases, leaving 5 bases not matched to a gene.

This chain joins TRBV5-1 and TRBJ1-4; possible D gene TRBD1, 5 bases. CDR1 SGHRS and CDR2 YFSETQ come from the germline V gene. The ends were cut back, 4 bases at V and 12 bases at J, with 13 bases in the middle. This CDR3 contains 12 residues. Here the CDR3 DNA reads TGCGCCAGCAGCCACGCAGGGTGGGAACTGTTTTTT. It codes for CASSHAGWELFF.